The 19 T cell receptor beta chains below come from one sample, sequenced in a study of blood T cell repertoires in COVID-19. The method was immunoSEQ multiplex PCR; TCRdb's version includes in-frame clones alone and lacks a portion of them. Here the sample spans about 370,000 clones, nearly 90% being singletons. The source material was peripheral blood. The receptors were gathered from a man aged 18 to 35 with active or convalescent COVID-19.

The V call is TRBV7-9, the J call TRBJ2-1, with TRBD2 matching 16 bases. V shed 3 bases and J 7 bases; nucleotides not matched to a gene: 6. Germline V gives CDR1 SEHNR, CDR2 FQNEAQ (reference sequence). The CDR3 has 17 residues. CDR3 nucleotide sequence: TGTGCCAGCAGCTTGGACTCGGGACTAGCGGGGGGGAATGAGCAGTTCTTC. As protein: CASSLDSGLAGGNEQFF.

This chain connects TRBV5-6 to TRBJ1-2, with D possibly TRBD1 on 5 matching bases. The V and J ends lost 4 bases and 4 bases respectively, with 14 bases between them. Germline assignment: CDR1 SGHDT and CDR2 YYEEEE. The length of the CDR3 is 14 residues. The CDR3 spells CASSQPDISYGYTF. The CDR3 DNA reads TGTGCCAGCAGCCAACCGGACATAAGCTATGGCTACACCTTC. Combining the CDR3 with reference TRBV5-6 and TRBJ1-2 gives the whole variable domain DAGVTQSPTHLIKTRGQQVTLRCSPKSGHDTVSWYQQALGQGPQFIFQYYEEEERQRGNFPDRFSGHQFPNYSSELNVNALLLGDSALYLCASSQPDISYGYTFGSGTRLTVV.

V usage is TRBV16 and J usage is TRBJ1-6; D is undetermined. Germline assignment: CDR1 KGHSY and CDR2 FQNENV. V was trimmed by 5 bases and J by 0 bases, leaving 11 bases between them. The CDR3 extends over 16 amino acids. The CDR3 DNA reads TGTGCCAGCAGCGGGCCAGCAAGCTCCTATAATTCACCCCTCCACTTT. As protein: CASSGPASSYNSPLHF.

This sequence joins TRBV9 and TRBJ2-3; D might be TRBD2 (6 bases). The CDR3 extends over 13 amino acids. V shed 4 bases and J shed 6 bases, with 12 bases lying between them. Germline values: CDR1 SGDLS, CDR2 YYNGEE. The CDR3 bases are TGTGCCAGCAGCCCCAGAAGCGGGGATACGCAGTATTTT. Translation: CASSPRSGDTQYF. The whole variable domain, filled in from reference TRBV9 and TRBJ2-3, reads DSGVTQTPKHLITATGQRVTLRCSPRSGDLSVYWYQQSLDQGLQFLIQYYNGEERAKGNILERFSAQQFPDLHSELNLSSLELGDSALYFCASSPRSGDTQYFGPGTRLTVL.

J is TRBJ1-1 and V is TRBV7-8; 8 positions agree with TRBD1. The CDR3 runs 15 residues. Looked up from germline, CDR1 is SGHVS and CDR2 is FQNEAQ. V gave up 2 bases and J gave up 3 bases; unmatched junction bases: 5. In nucleotides, the CDR3 is TGTGCCAGCAGCTTAACGACAGGGGTTGACACTGAAGCTTTCTTT. It specifies CASSLTTGVDTEAFF.

This clone was recorded only once. V usage is TRBV4-2 and J usage is TRBJ1-6; D remains ambiguous. This CDR3 contains 15 residues. Looked up from germline, CDR1 is LGHNA and CDR2 is YNFKEQ. Trimming cost V 3 bases and J 5 bases, with 11 bases left between them. The CDR3 reads CASSQSRGNNSPLHF. CDR3 coding DNA: TGTGCCAGCAGCCAGTCCAGAGGTAATAATTCACCCCTCCACTTT.

The chain links TRBV11-1 to TRBJ1-2; TRBD1 matches at 7 bases. CDR1 SGHAT and CDR2 FQDESV come from the germline V gene (reference sequence). The J segment lost 2 bases and the V segment lost 6 bases, leaving 3 bases of the junction unmatched. The CDR3 is 13 residues long. The CDR3 is CASRDRSNYGYTF. The CDR3 DNA reads TGTGCCAGCAGGGACAGGTCGAACTATGGCTACACCTTC.

V gene TRBV7-2 combines with J gene TRBJ1-1, with 7 bases fitting TRBD1. Germline values: CDR1 SGHTA, CDR2 FQGNSA. This CDR3 comprises 15 residues. V shed 3 bases and J 1 base; nucleotides not matched to a gene: 5. This CDR3 is CASSFDRAPNTEAFF. CDR3 coding DNA: TGTGCCAGCAGCTTCGACAGGGCGCCGAACACTGAAGCTTTCTTT.

The CDR3 DNA sequence: TGCGCCAGCAGCCAAGTTCTCCGGGACAGGGGCTATGGCTACACCTTC. This codes for CASSQVLRDRGYGYTF. V and J are TRBV4-1 and TRBJ1-2, with TRBD1 matching over 10 bases. This CDR3 region has 16 residues. Trimming took 1 base from V and 4 from J; bases not matched to a gene: 6. Germline V gives CDR1 MGHRA, CDR2 YSYEKL.

The genes are TRBV18 and TRBJ2-1, with 14 bases fitting TRBD2. V gave up 8 bases and J gave up 10 bases; unmatched junction bases: 13. The germline CDR1 and CDR2 sequences are KGHSH and LQKENI. The CDR3 contains 16 residues. For the CDR3, the DNA is TGTGCCAGCCTAAAAAACGGACTAGCGGGAGGAGGAGAGCAGTTCTTC. Translation: CASLKNGLAGGGEQFF.

The chain combines TRBV5-6 with TRBJ2-1, with a possible D match to TRBD2 (5 bases). CDR1 and CDR2 (germline): SGHDT, YYEEEE. The CDR3 totals 15 residues. With 4 bases removed from V and 4 bases from J, the gap between germline ends came to 15 bases. The CDR3 spells CASSVEQRVYNEQFF. CDR3 in DNA: TGTGCCAGCAGCGTGGAACAGAGGGTATACAATGAGCAGTTCTTC.

The J gene is TRBJ2-3, the V gene TRBV6-2 or TRBV6-3; 9 positions match TRBD2. Germline V gene data show CDR1 as MNHEY and CDR2 as SVGEGT. The CDR3 contains 18 residues. Unmatched junction bases numbered 9, after V lost 2 bases and J lost 0 bases. The CDR3 DNA reads TGTGCCAGCAGTTACAGTTCATTAGCGGGGGTGAGCACAGATACGCAGTATTTT. It codes for CASSYSSLAGVSTDTQYF.

This chain joins TRBV7-2 and TRBJ2-7; the match to TRBD1 covers 12 bases. CDR1 is SGHTA and CDR2 is FQGNSA in the germline V gene. The CDR3 covers 17 residues. Trimming took 2 bases from V and 2 from J; bases not matched to a gene: 7. The CDR3 region is CASSLPGQGAPTYEQYF. The CDR3 DNA follows: TGTGCCAGCAGCTTACCGGGACAGGGGGCCCCCACCTACGAGCAGTACTTC.

The rearrangement joins TRBV2 to TRBJ1-2; 8 nucleotides align to TRBD1. The V and J ends lost 6 bases and 8 bases, in that order; junction bases with no gene match: 8. CDR1 is SNHLY and CDR2 is FYNNEI in the germline V gene. The CDR3 is made up of 13 amino acids. CDR3 DNA: TGTGCCAGCAGGGACAGGGTAAGGGGAGGCTACACCTTC. Protein sequence: CASRDRVRGGYTF.

The chain employs TRBV5-1 and TRBJ1-2; 11 bases are a match to TRBD1. The CDR3 sequence is 14 residues long. Germline V CDR1 and CDR2: SGHRS, YFSETQ. V lost 4 bases to trimming and J lost 5 bases; unmatched junction nucleotides: 4. The CDR3 bases are TGCGCCAGCAGCCCCGGGACAGGGGGTTATGGCTACACCTTC. The encoded protein is CASSPGTGGYGYTF. The variable domain in full, completed from reference TRBV5-1 and TRBJ1-2, reads KAGVTQTPRYLIKTRGQQVTLSCSPISGHRSVSWYQQTPGQGLQFLFEYFSETQRNKGNFPGRFSGRQFSNSRSEMNVSTLELGDSALYLCASSPGTGGYGYTFGSGTRLTVV.

The chain carries TRBV6-4 and TRBJ2-7, with 8 bases fitting TRBD2. This CDR3 comprises 17 residues. V lost 0 bases and J lost 1; bases outside the gene matches: 8. Germline V gene sequence: CDR1 MRHNA, CDR2 SNTAGT. For the CDR3, the DNA is TGTGCCAGCAGTGACTCAACCCAGCGGGGGTTTTCCTACGAGCAGTACTTC. Its protein is CASSDSTQRGFSYEQYF.

Note on this clone: Other DNA sequences within the sample encode an identical CDR3. The chain is built from TRBV3-1 (or the pseudogene TRBV3-2) and TRBJ1-3; 8 bases match TRBD1. Looked up from germline, CDR1 is LGHDT and CDR2 is YNNKEL (reference sequence). V lost 4 bases, J lost 4 bases, and 6 bases stayed unmatched. The CDR3 loop spans 15 amino acids. The CDR3 here is CASSPDRVSGNTIYF. CDR3 sequence (DNA): TGTGCCAGCAGCCCGGACAGGGTTTCCGGAAACACCATATATTTT.

The chain has TRBV19 and TRBJ1-6, with 9 bases aligning to TRBD1. This CDR3 region has 16 residues. Per germline, CDR1 LNHDA and CDR2 SQIVND (reference sequence). Unmatched junction bases numbered 9, after V lost 6 bases and J lost 6 bases. CDR3 sequence: CASSPRTGASNSPLHF. In DNA form, the CDR3 reads TGTGCCAGTAGCCCCAGGACAGGGGCGTCTAATTCACCCCTCCACTTT. Together with reference TRBV19 and TRBJ1-6, the CDR3 gives the full variable domain: DGGITQSPKYLFRKEGQNVTLSCEQNLNHDAMYWYRQDPGQGLRLIYYSQIVNDFQKGDIAEGYSVSREKKESFPLTVTSAQKNPTAFYLCASSPRTGASNSPLHFGNGTRLTVT.

The J gene is TRBJ2-7, the V gene TRBV19; TRBD1 might be the D (5 bases). V was trimmed by 4 bases and J by 3 bases, leaving 16 bases between them. This CDR3 is built from 15 residues. Germline V gene sequence: CDR1 LNHDA, CDR2 SQIVND (reference sequence). CDR3 region: CASSKGQSDLYEQYF. The CDR3 bases are TGTGCCAGTAGTAAGGGGCAGTCGGATCTCTACGAGCAGTACTTC. Filled out from reference TRBV19 and TRBJ2-7, the complete variable domain reads DGGITQSPKYLFRKEGQNVTLSCEQNLNHDAMYWYRQDPGQGLRLIYYSQIVNDFQKGDIAEGYSVSREKKESFPLTVTSAQKNPTAFYLCASSKGQSDLYEQYFGPGTRLTVT.